Ten or more counts support the clone carrying this T cell receptor beta chain. Its cognate antigen is unknown. The sample belongs to a study of identical twins. Study-wide results and limits: Findings depended on cross-sectional statistics rather than tracking the same donors. The study found weaker excess twin sharing in beta out-of-frame sequences.

Unique molecular identifiers were present on cDNA, and template switching added a universal primer site. TCRdb recomputed calls from the 5' RACE reads with MiXCR, one row per CDR3 protein. Among hundreds of thousands of distinct CDR3 sequences listed, around 6.6% were seen once. This CDR3 spans 15 amino acids. Germline assignment: CDR1 SNHLY and CDR2 FYNNEI. Unmatched junction bases numbered 7, after V lost 4 bases and J lost 7 bases. The same sample was also used in a study of yellow fever vaccine responses in identical twins.

The rearrangement uses TRBV2 and TRBJ1-5, with 10 bases that match TRBD1. Sequenced material: memory (CD45RO+) T cells sorted from blood. The clonotype originates from a young woman in good health. CDR3 residues: CASSGGTGAWQPQHF. The DNA for the CDR3 is TGTGCCAGCAGTGGTGGGACAGGGGCTTGGCAGCCCCAGCATTTT.